This TCR beta chain derives from a study of blood T cell repertoires in COVID-19. Study-level background: COVID-19 samples, acute and convalescent, were from the United States, Italy and Spain.

This CDR3 comprises 14 residues. With 5 bases clipped from V and 4 bases from J, the junction kept 4 bases outside the gene matches. Per germline, CDR1 SNHLY and CDR2 FYNNEI. TCRdb's table, derived via immunoSEQ multiplex PCR, lists solely in-frame clones and lacks some. The data show some 120,000 clones, with roughly 80% seen just once and around 25% held by the top ten. The gene calls are TRBV2 and TRBJ1-3; TRBD1 matches 8 bases. The clonotype comes from a human donor in a cohort sampled during active COVID-19. Material for sequencing was peripheral blood. For the CDR3, the DNA is TGTGCCAGCAGTAGACAGGGGTCCGGAAACACCATATATTTT. It is translated as CASSRQGSGNTIYF. The variable domain in full, completed from reference TRBV2 and TRBJ1-3, reads EPEVTQTPSHQVTQMGQEVILRCVPISNHLYFYWYRQILGQKVEFLVSFYNNEISEKSEIFDDQFSVERPDGSNFTLKIRSTKLEDSAMYFCASSRQGSGNTIYFGEGSWLTVV.